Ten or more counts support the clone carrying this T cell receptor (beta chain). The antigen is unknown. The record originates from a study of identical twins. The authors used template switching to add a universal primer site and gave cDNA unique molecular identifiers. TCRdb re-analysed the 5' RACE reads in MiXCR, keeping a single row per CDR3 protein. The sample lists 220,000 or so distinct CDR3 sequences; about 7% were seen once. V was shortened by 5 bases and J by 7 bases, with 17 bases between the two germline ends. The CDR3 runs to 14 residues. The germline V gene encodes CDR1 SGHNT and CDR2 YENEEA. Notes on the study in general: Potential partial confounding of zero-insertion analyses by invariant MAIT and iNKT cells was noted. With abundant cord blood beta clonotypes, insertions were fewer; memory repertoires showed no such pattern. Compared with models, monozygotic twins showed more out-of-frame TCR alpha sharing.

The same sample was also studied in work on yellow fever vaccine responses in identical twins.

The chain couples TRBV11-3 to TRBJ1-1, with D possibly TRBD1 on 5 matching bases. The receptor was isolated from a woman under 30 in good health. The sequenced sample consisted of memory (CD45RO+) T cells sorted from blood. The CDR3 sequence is CASSRAGTGIEAFF. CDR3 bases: TGTGCCAGCAGCCGTGCCGGGACGGGAATTGAAGCTTTCTTT.